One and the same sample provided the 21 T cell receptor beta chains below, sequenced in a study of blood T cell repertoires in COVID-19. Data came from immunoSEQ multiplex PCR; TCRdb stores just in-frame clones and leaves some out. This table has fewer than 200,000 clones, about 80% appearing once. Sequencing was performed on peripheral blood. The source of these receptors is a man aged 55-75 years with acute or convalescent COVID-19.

The DNA for the CDR3 is TGTGCCAGCAGCCAAAACCCTACAGGGAACACTGAAGCTTTCTTT. It is translated as CASSQNPTGNTEAFF. The J gene is TRBJ1-1, the V gene TRBV3-1 (or the pseudogene TRBV3-2); maybe TRBD1 (5 bases). In germline, CDR1 is LGHDT, CDR2 YNNKEL (reference sequence). Between the trimmed V and J ends, which lost 2 bases and 1 base, there was a span of 11 bases. CDR3 length: 15 amino acids.

The CDR3 is CASSDTGTGNTIYF. The CDR3 coding sequence is TGTGCCAGCAGTGATACAGGTACTGGAAACACCATATATTTT. The chain has TRBV25-1 and TRBJ1-3; TRBD1 is a possible D gene (5 bases). CDR3 length: 14 residues. Trimming removed 3 bases at V and 2 bases at J, with 8 bases between. Germline CDR1 and CDR2: MGHDK and SYGVNS.

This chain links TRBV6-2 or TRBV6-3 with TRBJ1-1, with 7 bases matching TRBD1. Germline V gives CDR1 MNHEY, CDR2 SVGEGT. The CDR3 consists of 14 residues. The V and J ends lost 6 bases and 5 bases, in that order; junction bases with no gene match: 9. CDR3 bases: TGTGCCAGCAGCTCAGGGGGGAAGGGAACTGAAGCTTTCTTT. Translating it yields CASSSGGKGTEAFF.

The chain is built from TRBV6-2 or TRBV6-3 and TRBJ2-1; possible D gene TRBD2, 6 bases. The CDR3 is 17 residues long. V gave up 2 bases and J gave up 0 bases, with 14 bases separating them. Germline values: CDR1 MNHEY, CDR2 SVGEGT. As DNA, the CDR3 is TGTGCCAGCAGTTACCACTTAGCGGATATCTCCTACAATGAGCAGTTCTTC. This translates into CASSYHLADISYNEQFF.

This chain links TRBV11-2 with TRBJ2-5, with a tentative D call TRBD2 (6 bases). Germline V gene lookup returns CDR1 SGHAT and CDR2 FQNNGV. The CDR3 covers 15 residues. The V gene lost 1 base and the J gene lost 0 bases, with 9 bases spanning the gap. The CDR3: CASSLGTGDQETQYF. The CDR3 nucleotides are TGTGCCAGCAGCTTAGGGACGGGGGACCAAGAGACCCAGTACTTC. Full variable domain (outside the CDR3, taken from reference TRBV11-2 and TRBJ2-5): EAGVAQSPRYKIIEKRQSVAFWCNPISGHATLYWYQQILGQGPKLLIQFQNNGVVDDSQLPKDRFSAERLKGVDSTLKIQPAKLEDSAVYLCASSLGTGDQETQYFGPGTRLLVL.

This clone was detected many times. The CDR3 DNA reads TGCGCCAGCAGCGGCCGGGACAGACAGTTCTTC. Translating it yields CASSGRDRQFF. The chain is built from TRBV5-1 and TRBJ2-1, with 7 bases that match TRBD1. The germline gives CDR1 SGHRS, CDR2 YFSETQ. The CDR3 runs to 11 residues. V lost 4 bases, J lost 13 bases, and 5 bases stayed unmatched.

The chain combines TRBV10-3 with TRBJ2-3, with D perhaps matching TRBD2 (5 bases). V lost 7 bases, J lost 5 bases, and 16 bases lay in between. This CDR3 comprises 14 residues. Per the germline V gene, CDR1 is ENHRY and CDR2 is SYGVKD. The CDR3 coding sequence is TGTGCCATCACCGGACTCTCTCCACAAGATACGCAGTATTTT. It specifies CAITGLSPQDTQYF.

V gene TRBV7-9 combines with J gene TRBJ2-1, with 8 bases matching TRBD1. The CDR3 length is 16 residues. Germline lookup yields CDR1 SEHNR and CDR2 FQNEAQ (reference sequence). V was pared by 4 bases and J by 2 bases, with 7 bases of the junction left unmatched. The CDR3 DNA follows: TGTGCCAGCAGCTCCGGACAGGGTGGGACCTACAATGAGCAGTTCTTC. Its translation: CASSSGQGGTYNEQFF.

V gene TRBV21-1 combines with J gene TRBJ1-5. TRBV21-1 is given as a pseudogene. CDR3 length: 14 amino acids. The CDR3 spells CASSKGRFNQPQHF. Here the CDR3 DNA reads TGTGCCAGCAGCAAGGGGAGGTTCAATCAGCCCCAGCATTTT.

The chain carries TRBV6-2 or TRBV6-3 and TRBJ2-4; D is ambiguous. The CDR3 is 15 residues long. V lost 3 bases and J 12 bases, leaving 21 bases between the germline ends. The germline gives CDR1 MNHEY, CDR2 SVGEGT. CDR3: CASSYSRGQKTTQYF. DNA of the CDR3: TGTGCCAGCAGTTATTCTCGTGGGCAGAAGACAACTCAGTACTTC.

The CDR3, as DNA: TGTGCCTGGAGTTTTACGGGGGGGCGGTCCTACGAGCAGTACTTC. This codes for CAWSFTGGRSYEQYF. This chain joins TRBV30 and TRBJ2-7; 8 nucleotides line up with TRBD2. The CDR3 extends over 15 amino acids. Trimming removed 2 bases from V and 1 base from J; junction bases left unmatched: 7. Germline lookup yields CDR1 GTSNPN and CDR2 SVGIG (reference sequence).

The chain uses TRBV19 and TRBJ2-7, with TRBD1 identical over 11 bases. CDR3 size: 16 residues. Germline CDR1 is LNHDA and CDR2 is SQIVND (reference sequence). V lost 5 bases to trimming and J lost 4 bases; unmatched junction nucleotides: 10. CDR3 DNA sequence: TGTGCCAGTAGTTTAACGCCGGGACAGGGGGGGTACGAGCAGTACTTC. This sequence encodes CASSLTPGQGGYEQYF.

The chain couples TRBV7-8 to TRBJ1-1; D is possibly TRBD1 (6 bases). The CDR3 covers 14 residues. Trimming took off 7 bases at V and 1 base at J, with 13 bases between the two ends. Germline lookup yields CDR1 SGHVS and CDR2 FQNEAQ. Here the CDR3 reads CASNLWGPNTEAFF. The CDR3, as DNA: TGTGCCAGCAACCTCTGGGGGCCGAACACTGAAGCTTTCTTT.

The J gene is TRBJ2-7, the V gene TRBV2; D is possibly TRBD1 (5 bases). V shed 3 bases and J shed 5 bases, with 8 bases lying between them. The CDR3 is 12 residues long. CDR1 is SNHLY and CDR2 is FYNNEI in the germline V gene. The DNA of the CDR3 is TGTGCCAGCAGTGACCAGGGTCACGAGCAGTACTTC. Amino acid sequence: CASSDQGHEQYF.

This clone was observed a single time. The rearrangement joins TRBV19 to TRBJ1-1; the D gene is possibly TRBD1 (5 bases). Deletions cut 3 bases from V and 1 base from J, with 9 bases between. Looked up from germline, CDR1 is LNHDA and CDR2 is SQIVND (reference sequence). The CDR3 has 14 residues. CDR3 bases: TGTGCCAGTAGTATGGACAACCCGAACACTGAAGCTTTCTTT. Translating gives CASSMDNPNTEAFF.

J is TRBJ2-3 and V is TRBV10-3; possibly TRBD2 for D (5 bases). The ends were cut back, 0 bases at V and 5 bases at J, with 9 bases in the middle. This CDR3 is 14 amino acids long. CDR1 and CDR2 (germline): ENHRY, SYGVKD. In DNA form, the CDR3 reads TGTGCCATCAGTGAGTCGAGGGTTCAAGATACGCAGTATTTT. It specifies CAISESRVQDTQYF.

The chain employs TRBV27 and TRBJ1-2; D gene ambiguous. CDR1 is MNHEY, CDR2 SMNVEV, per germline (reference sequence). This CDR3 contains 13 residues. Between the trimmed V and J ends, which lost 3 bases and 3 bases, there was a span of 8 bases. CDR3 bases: TGTGCCAGCAGTTTTGGGCAGCACTATGGCTACACCTTC. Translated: CASSFGQHYGYTF.

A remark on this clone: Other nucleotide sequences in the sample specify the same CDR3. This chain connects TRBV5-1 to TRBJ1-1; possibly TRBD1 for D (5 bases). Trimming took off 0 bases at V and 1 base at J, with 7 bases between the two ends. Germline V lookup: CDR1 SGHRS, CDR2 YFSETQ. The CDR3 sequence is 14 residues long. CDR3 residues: CASSLDGQNTEAFF. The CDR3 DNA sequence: TGCGCCAGCAGCTTGGATGGACAGAACACTGAAGCTTTCTTT. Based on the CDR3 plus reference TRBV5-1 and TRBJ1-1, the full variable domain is KAGVTQTPRYLIKTRGQQVTLSCSPISGHRSVSWYQQTPGQGLQFLFEYFSETQRNKGNFPGRFSGRQFSNSRSEMNVSTLELGDSALYLCASSLDGQNTEAFFGQGTRLTVV.

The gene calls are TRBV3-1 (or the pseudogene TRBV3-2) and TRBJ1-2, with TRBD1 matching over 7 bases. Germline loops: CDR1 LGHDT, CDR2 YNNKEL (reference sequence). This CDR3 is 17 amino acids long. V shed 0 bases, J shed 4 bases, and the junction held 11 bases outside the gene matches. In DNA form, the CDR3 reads TGTGCCAGCAGCCAAGATTCGTACAGGGGAAGGAGCTATGGCTACACCTTC. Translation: CASSQDSYRGRSYGYTF.

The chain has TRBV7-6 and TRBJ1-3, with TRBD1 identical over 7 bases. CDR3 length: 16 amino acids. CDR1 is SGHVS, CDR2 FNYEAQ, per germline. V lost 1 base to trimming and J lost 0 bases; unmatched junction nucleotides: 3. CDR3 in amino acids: CASSLGQGHSGNTIYF. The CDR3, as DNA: TGTGCCAGCAGCTTAGGACAGGGACACTCTGGAAACACCATATATTTT.

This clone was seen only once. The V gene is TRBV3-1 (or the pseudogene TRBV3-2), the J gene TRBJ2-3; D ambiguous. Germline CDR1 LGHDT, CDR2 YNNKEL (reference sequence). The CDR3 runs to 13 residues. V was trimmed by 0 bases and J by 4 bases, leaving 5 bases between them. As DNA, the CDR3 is TGTGCCAGCAGCCAAGAGGCAGCAGATACGCAGTATTTT. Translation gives CASSQEAADTQYF.